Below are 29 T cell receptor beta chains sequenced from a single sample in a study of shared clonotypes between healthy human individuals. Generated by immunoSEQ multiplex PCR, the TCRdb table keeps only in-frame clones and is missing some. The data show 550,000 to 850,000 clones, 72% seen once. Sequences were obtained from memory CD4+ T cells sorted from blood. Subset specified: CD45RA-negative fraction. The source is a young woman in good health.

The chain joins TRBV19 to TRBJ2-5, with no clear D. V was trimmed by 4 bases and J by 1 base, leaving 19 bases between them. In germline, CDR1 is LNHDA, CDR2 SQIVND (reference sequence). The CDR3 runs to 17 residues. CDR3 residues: CASSTPLGGEAQETQYF. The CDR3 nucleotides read TGTGCCAGTAGTACCCCCTTGGGCGGAGAGGCCCAAGAGACCCAGTACTTC.

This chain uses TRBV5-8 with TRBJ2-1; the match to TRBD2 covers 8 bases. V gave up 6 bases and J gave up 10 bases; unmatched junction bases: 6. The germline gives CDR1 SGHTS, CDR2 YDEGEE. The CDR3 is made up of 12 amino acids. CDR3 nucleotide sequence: TGTGCCAGCACCCGGGGGGGGGAGGAGCAGTTCTTC. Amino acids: CASTRGGEEQFF.

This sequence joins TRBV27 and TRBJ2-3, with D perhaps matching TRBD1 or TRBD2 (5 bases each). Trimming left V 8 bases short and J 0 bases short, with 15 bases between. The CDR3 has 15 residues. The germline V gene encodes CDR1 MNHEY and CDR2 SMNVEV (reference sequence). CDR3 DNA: TGTGCCAGCGGACCCCGAGGGGCTAGCACAGATACGCAGTATTTT. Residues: CASGPRGASTDTQYF.

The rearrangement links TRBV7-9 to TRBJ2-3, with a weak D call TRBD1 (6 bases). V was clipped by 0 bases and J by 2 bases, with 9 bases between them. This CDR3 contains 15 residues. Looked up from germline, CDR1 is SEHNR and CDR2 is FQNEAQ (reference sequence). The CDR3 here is CASSLAGHITDTQYF. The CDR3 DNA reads TGTGCCAGCAGCTTAGCGGGACACATCACAGATACGCAGTATTTT.

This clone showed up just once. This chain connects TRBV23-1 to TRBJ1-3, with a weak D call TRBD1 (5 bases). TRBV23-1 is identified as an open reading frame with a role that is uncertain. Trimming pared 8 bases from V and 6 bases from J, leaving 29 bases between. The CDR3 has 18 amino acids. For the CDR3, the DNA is TGCGCCAGCCCCCAAGGGGACGCCCAAGGGGAGTGGGAAAACACCATATATTTT. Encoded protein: CASPQGDAQGEWENTIYF.

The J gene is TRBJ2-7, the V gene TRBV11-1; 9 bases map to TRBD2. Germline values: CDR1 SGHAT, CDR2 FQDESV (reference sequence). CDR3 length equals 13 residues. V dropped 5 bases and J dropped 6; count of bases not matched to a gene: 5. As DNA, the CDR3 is TGTGCCAGCAGCAAAGGACTAGCGCCCGAGCAGTACTTC. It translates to CASSKGLAPEQYF.

This CDR3 is CAVLGSSYNEQFF. The CDR3 region has the DNA TGTGCCGTCCTCGGGAGTTCCTACAATGAGCAGTTCTTC. This chain connects TRBV4-2 to TRBJ2-1, with a possible D match to TRBD2 (6 bases). Trimming removed 11 bases at V and 1 base at J, with 12 bases between. The germline gives CDR1 LGHNA, CDR2 YNFKEQ. The CDR3 runs to 13 residues.

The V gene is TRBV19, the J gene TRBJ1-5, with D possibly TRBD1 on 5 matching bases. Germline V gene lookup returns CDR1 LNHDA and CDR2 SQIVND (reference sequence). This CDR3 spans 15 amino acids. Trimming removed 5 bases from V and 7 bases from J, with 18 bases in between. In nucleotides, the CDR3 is TGTGCCAGTAGTCCCCGGCGGGACTCAGAACAGCCCCAGCATTTT. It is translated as CASSPRRDSEQPQHF.

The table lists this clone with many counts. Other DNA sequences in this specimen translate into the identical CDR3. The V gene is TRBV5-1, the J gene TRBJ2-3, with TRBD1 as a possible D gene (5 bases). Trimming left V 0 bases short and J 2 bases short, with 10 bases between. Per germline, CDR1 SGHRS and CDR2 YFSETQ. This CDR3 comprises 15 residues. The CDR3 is CASSLATVTTDTQYF. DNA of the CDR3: TGCGCCAGCAGCTTGGCGACAGTGACCACAGATACGCAGTATTTT.

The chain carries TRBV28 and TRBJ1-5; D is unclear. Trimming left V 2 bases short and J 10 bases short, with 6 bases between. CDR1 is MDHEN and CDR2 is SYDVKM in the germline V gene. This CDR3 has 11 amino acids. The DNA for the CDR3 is TGTGCCAGCAGTTTAGTCGGCCCCCAGCATTTT. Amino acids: CASSLVGPQHF.

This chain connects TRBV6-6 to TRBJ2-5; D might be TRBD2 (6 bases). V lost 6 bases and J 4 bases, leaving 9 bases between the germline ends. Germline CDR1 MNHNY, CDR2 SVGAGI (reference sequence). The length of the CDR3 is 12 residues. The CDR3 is CASSPRGETQYF. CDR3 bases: TGTGCCAGCAGCCCGCGGGGAGAGACCCAGTACTTC.

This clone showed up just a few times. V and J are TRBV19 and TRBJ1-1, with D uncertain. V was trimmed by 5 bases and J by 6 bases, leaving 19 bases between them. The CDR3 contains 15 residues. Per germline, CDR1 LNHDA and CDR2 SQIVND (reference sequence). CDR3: CASSRWVISGAEAFF. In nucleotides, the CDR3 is TGTGCCAGTAGTCGATGGGTCATCTCGGGAGCTGAAGCTTTCTTT.

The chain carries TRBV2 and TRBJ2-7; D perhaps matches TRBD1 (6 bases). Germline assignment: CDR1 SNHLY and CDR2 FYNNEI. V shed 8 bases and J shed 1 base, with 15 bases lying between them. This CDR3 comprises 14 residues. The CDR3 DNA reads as TGTGCCAGCCGGGACATTGACTTATCCTACGAGCAGTACTTC. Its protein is CASRDIDLSYEQYF.

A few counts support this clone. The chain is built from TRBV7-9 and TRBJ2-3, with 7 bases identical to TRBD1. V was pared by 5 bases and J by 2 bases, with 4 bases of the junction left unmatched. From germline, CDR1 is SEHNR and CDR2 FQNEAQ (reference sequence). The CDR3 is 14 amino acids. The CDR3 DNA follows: TGTGCCAGCAGCCCAGGGACAGCCACAGATACGCAGTATTTT. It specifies CASSPGTATDTQYF.

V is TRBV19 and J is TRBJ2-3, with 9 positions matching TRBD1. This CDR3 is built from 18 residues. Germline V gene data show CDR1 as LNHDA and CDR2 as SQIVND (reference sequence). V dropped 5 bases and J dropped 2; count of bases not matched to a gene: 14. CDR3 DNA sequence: TGTGCCAGTAGTCCGCGGGCCGGGACAGGGACTTTCACAGATACGCAGTATTTT. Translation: CASSPRAGTGTFTDTQYF.

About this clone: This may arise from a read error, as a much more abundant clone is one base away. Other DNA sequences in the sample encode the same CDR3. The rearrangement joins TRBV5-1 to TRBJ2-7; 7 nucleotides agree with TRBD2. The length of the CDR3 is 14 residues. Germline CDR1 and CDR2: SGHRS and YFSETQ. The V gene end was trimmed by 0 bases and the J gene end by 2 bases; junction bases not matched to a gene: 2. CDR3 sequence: CASSLGLATYEQYF. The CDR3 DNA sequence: TGCGCCAGCAGCTTGGGACTAGCAACCTACGAGCAGTACTTC.

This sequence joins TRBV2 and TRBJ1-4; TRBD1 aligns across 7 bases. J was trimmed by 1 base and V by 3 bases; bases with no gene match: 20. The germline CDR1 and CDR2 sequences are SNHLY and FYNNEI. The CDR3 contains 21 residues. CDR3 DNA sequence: TGTGCCAGCAGTGACGGGGACAGCACTCTTTATTCGACGATAACTAATGAAAAACTGTTTTTT. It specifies CASSDGDSTLYSTITNEKLFF.

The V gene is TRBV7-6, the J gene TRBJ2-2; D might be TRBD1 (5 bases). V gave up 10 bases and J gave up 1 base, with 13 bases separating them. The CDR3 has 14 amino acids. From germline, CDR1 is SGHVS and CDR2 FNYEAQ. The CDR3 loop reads CATQGWGNTGELFF. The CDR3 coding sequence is TGTGCCACCCAGGGTTGGGGGAACACCGGGGAGCTGTTTTTT.

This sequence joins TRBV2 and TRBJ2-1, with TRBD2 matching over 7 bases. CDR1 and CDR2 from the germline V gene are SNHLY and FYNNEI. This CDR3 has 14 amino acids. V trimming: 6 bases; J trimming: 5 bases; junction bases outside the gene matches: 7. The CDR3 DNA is TGTGCCAGCAGCTTGCTAGCGGCTAACAATGAGCAGTTCTTC. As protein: CASSLLAANNEQFF.

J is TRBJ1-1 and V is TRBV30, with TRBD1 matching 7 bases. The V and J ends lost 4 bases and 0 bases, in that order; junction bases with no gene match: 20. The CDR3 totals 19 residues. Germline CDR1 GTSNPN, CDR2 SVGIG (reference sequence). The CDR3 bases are TGTGCCTGGATTCTTATTCTCGGGACAGTCCGGGGCGTGAACACTGAAGCTTTCTTT. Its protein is CAWILILGTVRGVNTEAFF.

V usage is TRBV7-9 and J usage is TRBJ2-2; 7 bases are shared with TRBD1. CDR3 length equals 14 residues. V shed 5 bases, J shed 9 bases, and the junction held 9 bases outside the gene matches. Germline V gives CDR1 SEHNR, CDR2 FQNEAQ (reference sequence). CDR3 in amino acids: CASSLGTVDRELFF. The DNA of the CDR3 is TGTGCCAGCAGCCTCGGGACAGTGGATAGGGAGCTGTTTTTT.

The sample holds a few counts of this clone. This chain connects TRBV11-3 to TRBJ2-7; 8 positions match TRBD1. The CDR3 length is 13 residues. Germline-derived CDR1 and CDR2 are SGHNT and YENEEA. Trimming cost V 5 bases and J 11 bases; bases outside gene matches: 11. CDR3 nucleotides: TGTGCCAGCAGCCCCAGCGGACCGGGACAGGAGTACTTC. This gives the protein CASSPSGPGQEYF. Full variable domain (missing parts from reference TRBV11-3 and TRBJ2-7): EAGVVQSPRYKIIEKKQPVAFWCNPISGHNTLYWYLQNLGQGPELLIRYENEEAVDDSQLPKDRFSAERLKGVDSTLKIQPAELGDSAVYLCASSPSGPGQEYFGPGTRLTVT.

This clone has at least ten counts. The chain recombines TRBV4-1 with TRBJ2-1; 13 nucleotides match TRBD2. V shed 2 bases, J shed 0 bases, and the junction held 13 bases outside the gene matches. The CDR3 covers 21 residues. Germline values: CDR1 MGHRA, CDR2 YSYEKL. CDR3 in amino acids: CASSQRVPGLAGRSSYNEQFF. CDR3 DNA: TGCGCCAGCAGCCAACGCGTGCCGGGACTAGCGGGAAGGAGCTCCTACAATGAGCAGTTCTTC.

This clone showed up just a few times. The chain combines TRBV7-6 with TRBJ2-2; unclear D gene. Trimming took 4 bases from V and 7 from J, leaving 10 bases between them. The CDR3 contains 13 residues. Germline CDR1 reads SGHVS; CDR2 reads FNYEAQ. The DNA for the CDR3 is TGTGCCAGCAGCTCTCAGATCGACGGGGAGCTGTTTTTT. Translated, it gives CASSSQIDGELFF. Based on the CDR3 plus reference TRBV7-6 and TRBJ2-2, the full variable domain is GAGVSQSPRYKVTKRGQDVALRCDPISGHVSLYWYRQALGQGPEFLTYFNYEAQQDKSGLPNDRFSAERPEGSISTLTIQRTEQRDSAMYRCASSSQIDGELFFGEGSRLTVL.

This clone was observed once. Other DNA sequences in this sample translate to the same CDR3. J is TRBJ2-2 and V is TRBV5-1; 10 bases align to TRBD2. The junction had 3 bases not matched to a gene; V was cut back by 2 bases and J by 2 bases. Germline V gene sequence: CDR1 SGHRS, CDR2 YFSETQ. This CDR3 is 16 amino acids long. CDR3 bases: TGCGCCAGCAGCTTAAGCGGGAGGGCTAACACCGGGGAGCTGTTTTTT. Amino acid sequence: CASSLSGRANTGELFF.

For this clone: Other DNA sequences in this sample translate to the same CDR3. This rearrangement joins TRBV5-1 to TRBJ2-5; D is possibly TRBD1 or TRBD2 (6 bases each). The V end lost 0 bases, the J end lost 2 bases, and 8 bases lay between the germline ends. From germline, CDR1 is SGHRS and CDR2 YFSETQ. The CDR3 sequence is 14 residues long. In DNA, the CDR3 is TGCGCCAGCAGCTTGGGGAGGGGGCAAGAGACCCAGTACTTC. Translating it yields CASSLGRGQETQYF.

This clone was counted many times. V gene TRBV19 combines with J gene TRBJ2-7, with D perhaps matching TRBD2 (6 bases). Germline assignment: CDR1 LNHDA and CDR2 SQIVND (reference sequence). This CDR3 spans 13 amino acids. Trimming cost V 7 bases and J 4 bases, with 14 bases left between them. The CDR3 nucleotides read TGTGCCAGTATGGGGGGATCGGGATACGAGCAGTACTTC. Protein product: CASMGGSGYEQYF.

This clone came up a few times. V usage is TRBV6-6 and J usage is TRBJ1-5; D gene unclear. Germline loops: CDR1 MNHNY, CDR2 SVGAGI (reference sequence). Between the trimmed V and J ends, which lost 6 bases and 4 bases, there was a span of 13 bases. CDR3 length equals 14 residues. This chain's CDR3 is CASSPSWVNQPQHF. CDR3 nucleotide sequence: TGTGCCAGCAGCCCTTCCTGGGTAAATCAGCCCCAGCATTTT.

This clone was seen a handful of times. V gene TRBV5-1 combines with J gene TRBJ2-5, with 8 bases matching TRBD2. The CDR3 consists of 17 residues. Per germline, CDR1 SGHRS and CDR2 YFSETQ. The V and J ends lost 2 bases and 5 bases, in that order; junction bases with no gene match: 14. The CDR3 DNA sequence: TGCGCCAGCAGCTTTAGGGTTGGGACTAGTACCAGGGAGACCCAGTACTTC. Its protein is CASSFRVGTSTRETQYF.